Given below is one T cell receptor beta chain in context. The data were obtained in a study of blood T cell repertoires in COVID-19. The overall study: The United States, Italy and Spain provided the acute and convalescent COVID-19 samples. T cells, B-cell-depleted T cells, or PBMCs provided the cDNA or gDNA that served as material.

The study drew participants aged about 18 to 95 years from 20 to 30 US areas. Per the original data handling: Amplified reference gene primers provided the basis for estimating nucleated cell counts. Method: immunoSEQ multiplex PCR; TCRdb's copy keeps in-frame clones and lacks some. V and J calls and clone size are as listed in that table; D and trimming were resolved from the DNA. Of about 150,000 clones listed, approximately 88% were seen once; the top ten hold roughly 5.6%. This CDR3 comprises 21 residues. Germline-derived CDR1 and CDR2 are MNHEY and SMNVEV (reference sequence). The ends were cut back, 5 bases at V and 0 bases at J, with 28 bases in the middle.

The rearrangement joins TRBV27 to TRBJ2-2; perhaps TRBD2 as D (6 bases). Sequenced material: PBMCs or T cells enriched from blood (not recorded which). This sequence was found in a man aged 70 or older who had been exposed to COVID-19. The CDR3 DNA sequence: TGTGCCAGCAGTACGCCTATTGGGGGGATTCTCCGCCTTACGAACACCGGGGAGCTGTTTTTT. It is translated as CASSTPIGGILRLTNTGELFF.